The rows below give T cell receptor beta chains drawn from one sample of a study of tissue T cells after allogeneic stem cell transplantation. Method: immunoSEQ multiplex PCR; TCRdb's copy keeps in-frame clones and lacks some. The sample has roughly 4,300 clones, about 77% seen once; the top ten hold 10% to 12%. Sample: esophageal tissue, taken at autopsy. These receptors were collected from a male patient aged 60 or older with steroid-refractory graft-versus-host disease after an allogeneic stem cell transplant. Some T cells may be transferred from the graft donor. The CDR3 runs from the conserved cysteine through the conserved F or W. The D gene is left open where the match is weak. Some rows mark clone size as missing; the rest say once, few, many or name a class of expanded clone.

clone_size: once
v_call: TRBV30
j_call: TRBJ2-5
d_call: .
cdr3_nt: TGTGCCTGGAGTAGAGCGGTACAAGAGACCCAGTACTTC
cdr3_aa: CAWSRAVQETQYF

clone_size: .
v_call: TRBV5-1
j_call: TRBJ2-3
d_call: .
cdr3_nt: TGCGCCAGCAGCGATGTGGAGACGCAGTATTTT
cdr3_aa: CASSDVETQYF

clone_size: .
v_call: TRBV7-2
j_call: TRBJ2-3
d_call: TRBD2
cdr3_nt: TGTGCCAGCAGCTCGGGACTAGCGGGGGGACGTCCGACGCAGTATTTT
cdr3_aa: CASSSGLAGGRPTQYF

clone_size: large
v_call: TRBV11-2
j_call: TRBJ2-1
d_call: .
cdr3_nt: TGTGCCAGCAGTAGGGGGTGGAATGAGCAGTTCTTC
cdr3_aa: CASSRGWNEQFF

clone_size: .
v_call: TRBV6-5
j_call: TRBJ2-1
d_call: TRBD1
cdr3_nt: TGTGCCAGCAGTTACCACGACAGGGGATCCTACAATGAGCAGTTCTTC
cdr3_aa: CASSYHDRGSYNEQFF

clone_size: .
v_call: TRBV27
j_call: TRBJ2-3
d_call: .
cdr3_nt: TGTGCCAGCAGTTTATCGACAGAAAGCACAGATACGCAGTATTTT
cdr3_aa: CASSLSTESTDTQYF

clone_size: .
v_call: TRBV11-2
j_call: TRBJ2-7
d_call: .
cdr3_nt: TGTGCCAGCAGCTTAGACTTCGTAGGGGAAACCGAGCAGTACTTC
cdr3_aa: CASSLDFVGETEQYF

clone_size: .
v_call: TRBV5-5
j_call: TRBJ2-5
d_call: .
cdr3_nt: TGTGCCAGCAGCTCCACAGGGTGGGGCCAAGAGACCCAGTACTTC
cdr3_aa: CASSSTGWGQETQYF

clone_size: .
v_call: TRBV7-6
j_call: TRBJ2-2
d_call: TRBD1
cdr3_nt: TGTGCCAGCAGCCAGCCCCAAGGGGGCTACACCGGGGAGCTGTTTTTT
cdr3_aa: CASSQPQGGYTGELFF

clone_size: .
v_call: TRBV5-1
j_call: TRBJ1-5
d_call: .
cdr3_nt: TGCGCCAGCAGGGGACAACTAGATCAGCCCCAGCATTTT
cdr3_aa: CASRGQLDQPQHF

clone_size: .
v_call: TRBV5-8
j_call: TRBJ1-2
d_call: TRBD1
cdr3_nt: TGTGCCAGCAGCCCGACGACAGGGGACAACTATGGCTACACCTTC
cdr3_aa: CASSPTTGDNYGYTF

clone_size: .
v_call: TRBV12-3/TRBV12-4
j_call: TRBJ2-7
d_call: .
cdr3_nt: TGTGCCAGCAGTTTAGGGGGGGCGCTTGAGCAGTACTTC
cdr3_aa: CASSLGGALEQYF

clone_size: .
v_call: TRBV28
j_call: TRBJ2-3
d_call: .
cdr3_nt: TGTGCCAGCAGTCCCGATTACAGGAAATTCGATACGCAGTATTTT
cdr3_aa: CASSPDYRKFDTQYF

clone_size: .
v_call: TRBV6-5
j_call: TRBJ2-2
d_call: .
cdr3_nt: TGTGCCAGCAGCCTCACGTCCGGGGAGCTGTTTTTT
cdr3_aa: CASSLTSGELFF

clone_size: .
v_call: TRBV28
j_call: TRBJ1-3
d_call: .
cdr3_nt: TGTGCCAGCTGTCTACAGGGTTCAGGAAACACCATATATTTT
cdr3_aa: CASCLQGSGNTIYF

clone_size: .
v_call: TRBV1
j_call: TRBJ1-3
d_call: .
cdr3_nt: TGCACCAGCCTTGGAAACACCATATATTTT
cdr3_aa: CTSLGNTIYF

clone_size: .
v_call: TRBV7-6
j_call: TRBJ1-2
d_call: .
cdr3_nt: TGTGCCAGCAGCTTAAGCAGAGCGCAAGGGGGTCATGGCTACACCTTC
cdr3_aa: CASSLSRAQGGHGYTF

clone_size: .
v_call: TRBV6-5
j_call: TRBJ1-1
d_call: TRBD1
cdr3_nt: TGTGCCAGCAGCCTAGGGACAGGTATGAACACTGAAGCTTTCTTT
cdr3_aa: CASSLGTGMNTEAFF

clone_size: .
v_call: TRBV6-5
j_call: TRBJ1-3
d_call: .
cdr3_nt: TGTGCCAGCATCAAGACTGCTCGGGTTGGAAACACCATATATTTT
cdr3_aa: CASIKTARVGNTIYF

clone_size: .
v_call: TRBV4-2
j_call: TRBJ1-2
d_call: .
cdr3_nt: TGTGCCAGCAGCCGCCAGGTTATGGGGTCCATCAATGGCTACACCTTC
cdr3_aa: CASSRQVMGSINGYTF

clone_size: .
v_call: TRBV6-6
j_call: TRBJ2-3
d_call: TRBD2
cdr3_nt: TGTGCCAGCCGGACTAGCGGGGGGGCGACAGATACGCAGTATTTT
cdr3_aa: CASRTSGGATDTQYF

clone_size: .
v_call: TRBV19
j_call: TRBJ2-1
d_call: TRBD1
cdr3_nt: TGTGCCAGTAGTATAAGGGGGCAGGGAATATTAGGTGTGCAGTTCTTC
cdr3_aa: CASSIRGQGILGVQFF

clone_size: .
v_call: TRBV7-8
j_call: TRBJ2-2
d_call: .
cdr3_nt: TGTGCCAGCAGCCCAAACACCGGGGAGCTGTTTTTT
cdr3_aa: CASSPNTGELFF

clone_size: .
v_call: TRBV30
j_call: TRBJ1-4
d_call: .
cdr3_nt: TGTGCCTGGAGTGTAGGGGCCAGGGACGTTGGAAAACTGTTTTTT
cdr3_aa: CAWSVGARDVGKLFF

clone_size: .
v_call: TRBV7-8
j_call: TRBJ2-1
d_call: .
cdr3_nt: TGTGCCAGCAGCTTAAGAGCTAGCCCTGCCAATGAGCAGTTCTTC
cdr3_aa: CASSLRASPANEQFF

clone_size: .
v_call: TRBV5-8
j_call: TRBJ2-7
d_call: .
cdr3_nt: TGTGCCAGCAGCTTATTTGGAGGGTCCGAGCAGTACTTC
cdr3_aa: CASSLFGGSEQYF

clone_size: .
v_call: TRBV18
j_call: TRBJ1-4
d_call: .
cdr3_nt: TGTGCCAGCTCACCACCTGCGAATGAAAAACTGTTTTTT
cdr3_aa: CASSPPANEKLFF

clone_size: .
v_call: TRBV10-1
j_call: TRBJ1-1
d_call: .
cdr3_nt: TGCGCCAGCAGTGAAGAGGGGGTTCGGAACACTGAAGCTTTCTTT
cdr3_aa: CASSEEGVRNTEAFF

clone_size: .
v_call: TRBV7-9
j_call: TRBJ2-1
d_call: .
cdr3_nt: TGTGCCAGCAGCTTACAGGGATCCGTCGGATGGAATGAGCAGTTCTTC
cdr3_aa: CASSLQGSVGWNEQFF

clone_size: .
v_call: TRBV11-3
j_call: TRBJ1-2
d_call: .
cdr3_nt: TGTGCCAGCAGGACCGAAAGGGCGGACTATGGCTACACCTTC
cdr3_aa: CASRTERADYGYTF

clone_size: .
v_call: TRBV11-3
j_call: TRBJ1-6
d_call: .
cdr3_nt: TGTGCCAGCAGCTTCTCAGCTAATTCACCCCTCCACTTT
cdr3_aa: CASSFSANSPLHF